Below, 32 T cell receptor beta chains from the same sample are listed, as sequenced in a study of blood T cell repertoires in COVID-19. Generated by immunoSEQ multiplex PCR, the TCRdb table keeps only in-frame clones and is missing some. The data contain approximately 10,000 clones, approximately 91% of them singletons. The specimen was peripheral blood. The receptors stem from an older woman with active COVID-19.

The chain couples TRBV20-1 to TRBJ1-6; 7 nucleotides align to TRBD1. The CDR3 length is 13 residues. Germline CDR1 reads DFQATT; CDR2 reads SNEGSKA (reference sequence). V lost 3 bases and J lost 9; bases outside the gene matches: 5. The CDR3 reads CSASRQGVSPLHF. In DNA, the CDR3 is TGCAGTGCTAGTCGGCAGGGGGTTTCACCCCTCCACTTT.

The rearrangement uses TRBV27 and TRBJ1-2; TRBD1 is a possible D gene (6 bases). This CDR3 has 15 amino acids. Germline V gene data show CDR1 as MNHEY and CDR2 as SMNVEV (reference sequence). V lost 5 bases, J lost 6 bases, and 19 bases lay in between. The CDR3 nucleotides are TGTGCCAGCAGTCCGTCGGGGACAACCGTTAATGGCTACACCTTC. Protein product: CASSPSGTTVNGYTF.

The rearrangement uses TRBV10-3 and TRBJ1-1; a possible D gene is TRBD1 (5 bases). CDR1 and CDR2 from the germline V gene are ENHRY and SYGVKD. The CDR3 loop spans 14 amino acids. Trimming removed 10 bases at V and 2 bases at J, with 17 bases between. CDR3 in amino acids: CATKRQGGNTEAFF. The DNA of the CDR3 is TGTGCCACCAAACGGCAGGGTGGAAACACTGAAGCTTTCTTT.

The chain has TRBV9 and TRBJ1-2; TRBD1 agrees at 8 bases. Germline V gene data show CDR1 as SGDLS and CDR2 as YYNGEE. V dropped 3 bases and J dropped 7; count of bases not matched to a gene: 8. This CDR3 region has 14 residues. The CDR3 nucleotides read TGTGCCAGCAGCGGGGAACCCAGGGGGCTTGGCTACACCTTC. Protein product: CASSGEPRGLGYTF.

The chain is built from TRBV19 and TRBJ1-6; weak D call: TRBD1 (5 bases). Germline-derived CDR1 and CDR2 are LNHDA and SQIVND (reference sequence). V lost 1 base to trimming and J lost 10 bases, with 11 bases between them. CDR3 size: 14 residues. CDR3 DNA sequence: TGTGCCAGTAGTATAGGCGGGGCACAGTCACCCCTCCACTTT. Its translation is CASSIGGAQSPLHF.

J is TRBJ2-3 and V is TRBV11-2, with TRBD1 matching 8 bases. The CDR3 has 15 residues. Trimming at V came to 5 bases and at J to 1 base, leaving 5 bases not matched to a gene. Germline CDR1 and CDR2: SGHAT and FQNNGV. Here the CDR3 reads CASSLPTGGTDTQYF. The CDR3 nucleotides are TGTGCCAGCAGCCTACCGACAGGGGGCACAGATACGCAGTATTTT.

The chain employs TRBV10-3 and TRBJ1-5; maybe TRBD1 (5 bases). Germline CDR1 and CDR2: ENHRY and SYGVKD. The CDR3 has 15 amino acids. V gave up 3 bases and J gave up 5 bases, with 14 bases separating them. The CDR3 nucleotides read TGTGCCATCAGTGATTTGTCAGGGCTAGATCAGCCCCAGCATTTT. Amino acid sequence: CAISDLSGLDQPQHF.

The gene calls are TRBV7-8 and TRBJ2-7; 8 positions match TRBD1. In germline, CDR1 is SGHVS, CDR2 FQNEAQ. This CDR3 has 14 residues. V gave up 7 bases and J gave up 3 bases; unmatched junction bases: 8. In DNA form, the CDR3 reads TGTGCCAGCACCCCAGACAGGGGTCTCTACGAGCAGTACGTC. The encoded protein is CASTPDRGLYEQYV.

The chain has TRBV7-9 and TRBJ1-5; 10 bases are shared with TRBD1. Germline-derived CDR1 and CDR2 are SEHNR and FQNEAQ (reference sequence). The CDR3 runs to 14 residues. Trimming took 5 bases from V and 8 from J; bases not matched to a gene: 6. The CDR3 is CASSPTGGVEPQHF. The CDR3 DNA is TGTGCCAGCAGCCCGACAGGGGGCGTTGAGCCCCAGCATTTT. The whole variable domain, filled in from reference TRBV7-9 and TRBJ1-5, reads DTGVSQNPRHKITKRGQNVTFRCDPISEHNRLYWYRQTLGQGPEFLTYFQNEAQLEKSRLLSDRFSAERPKGSFSTLEIQRTEQGDSAMYLCASSPTGGVEPQHFGDGTRLSIL.

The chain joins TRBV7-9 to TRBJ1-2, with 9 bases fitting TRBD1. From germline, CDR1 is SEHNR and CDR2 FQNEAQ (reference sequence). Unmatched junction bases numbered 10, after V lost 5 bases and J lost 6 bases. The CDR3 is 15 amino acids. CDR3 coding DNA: TGTGCCAGCAGCCAACACGGCAGGACAGGGGATGGCTACACCTTC. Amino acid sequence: CASSQHGRTGDGYTF.

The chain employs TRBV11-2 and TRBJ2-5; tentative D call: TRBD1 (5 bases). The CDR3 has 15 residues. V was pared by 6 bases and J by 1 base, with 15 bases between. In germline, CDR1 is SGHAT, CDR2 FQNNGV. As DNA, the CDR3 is TGTGCCAGCAGTTGGGGCCGACAACCCCAAGAGACCCAGTACTTC. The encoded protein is CASSWGRQPQETQYF.

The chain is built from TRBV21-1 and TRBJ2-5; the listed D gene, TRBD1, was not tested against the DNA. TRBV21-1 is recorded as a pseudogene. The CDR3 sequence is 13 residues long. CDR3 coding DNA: TGTGCCAGAAGGGGACAGGGACCGGAGACCCAGTACTTC. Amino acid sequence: CARRGQGPETQYF.

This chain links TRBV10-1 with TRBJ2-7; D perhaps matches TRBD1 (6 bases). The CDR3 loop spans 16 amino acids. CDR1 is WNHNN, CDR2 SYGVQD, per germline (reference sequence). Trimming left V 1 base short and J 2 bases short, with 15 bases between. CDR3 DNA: TGCGCCAGCAGTGAGTATAAGGGGACACCGACCTACGAGCAGTACTTC. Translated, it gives CASSEYKGTPTYEQYF.

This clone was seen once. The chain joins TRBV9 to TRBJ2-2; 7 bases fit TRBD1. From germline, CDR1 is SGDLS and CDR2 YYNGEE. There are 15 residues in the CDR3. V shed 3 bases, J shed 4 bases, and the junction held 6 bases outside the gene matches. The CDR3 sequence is CASSDRQGSTGELFF. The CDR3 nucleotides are TGTGCCAGCAGCGACCGACAGGGATCCACCGGGGAGCTGTTTTTT.

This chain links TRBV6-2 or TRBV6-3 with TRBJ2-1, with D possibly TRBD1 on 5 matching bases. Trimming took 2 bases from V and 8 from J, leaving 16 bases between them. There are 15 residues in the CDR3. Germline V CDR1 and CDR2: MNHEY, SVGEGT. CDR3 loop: CASSYLLTARDEQFF. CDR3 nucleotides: TGTGCCAGCAGTTACCTCTTGACAGCGAGAGATGAGCAGTTCTTC.

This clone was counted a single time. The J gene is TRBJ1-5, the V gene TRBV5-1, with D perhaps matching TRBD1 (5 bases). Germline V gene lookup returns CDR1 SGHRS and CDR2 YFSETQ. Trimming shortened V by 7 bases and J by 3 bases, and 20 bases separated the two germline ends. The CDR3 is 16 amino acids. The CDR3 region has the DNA TGCGCCAGCCGACGGGGGTCGGGAGATATCAATCAGCCCCAGCATTTT. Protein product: CASRRGSGDINQPQHF.

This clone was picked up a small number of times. CDR3 in DNA: TGCAGCGTCTCCGGGACAGGGGGGGAGACCCAGTACTTC. Protein sequence: CSVSGTGGETQYF. The J gene is TRBJ2-5, the V gene TRBV29-1, with TRBD1 matching over 11 bases. The germline CDR1 and CDR2 sequences are SQVTM and ANQGSEA. CDR3 size: 13 residues. V shed 6 bases, J shed 5 bases, and the junction held 5 bases outside the gene matches.

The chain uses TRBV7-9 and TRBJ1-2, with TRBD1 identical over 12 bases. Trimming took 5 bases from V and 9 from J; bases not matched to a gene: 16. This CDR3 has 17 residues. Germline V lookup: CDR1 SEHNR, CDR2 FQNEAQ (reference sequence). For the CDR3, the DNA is TGTGCCAGCAGCCTCCGAGGGACAGGGGGCGCGGGTATTCGCTACACCTTC. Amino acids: CASSLRGTGGAGIRYTF.

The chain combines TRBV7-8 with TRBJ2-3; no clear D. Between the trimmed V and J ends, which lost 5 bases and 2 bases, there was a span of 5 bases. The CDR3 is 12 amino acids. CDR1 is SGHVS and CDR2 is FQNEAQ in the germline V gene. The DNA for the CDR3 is TGTGCCAGCAGCCCGTACACAGATACGCAGTATTTT. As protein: CASSPYTDTQYF.

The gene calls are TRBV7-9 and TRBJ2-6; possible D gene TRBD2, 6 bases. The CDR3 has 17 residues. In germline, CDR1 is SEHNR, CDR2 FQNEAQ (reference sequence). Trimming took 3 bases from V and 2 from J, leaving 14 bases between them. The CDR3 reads CASSFIPGATGANVLTF. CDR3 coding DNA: TGTGCCAGCAGCTTTATTCCGGGAGCCACTGGGGCCAACGTCCTGACTTTC.

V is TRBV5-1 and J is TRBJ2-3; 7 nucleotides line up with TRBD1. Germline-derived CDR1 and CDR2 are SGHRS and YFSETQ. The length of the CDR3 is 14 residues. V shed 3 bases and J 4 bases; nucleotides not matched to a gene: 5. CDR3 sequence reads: CASSWDSFADTQYF. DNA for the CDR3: TGCGCCAGCAGCTGGGACAGTTTCGCAGATACGCAGTATTTT.

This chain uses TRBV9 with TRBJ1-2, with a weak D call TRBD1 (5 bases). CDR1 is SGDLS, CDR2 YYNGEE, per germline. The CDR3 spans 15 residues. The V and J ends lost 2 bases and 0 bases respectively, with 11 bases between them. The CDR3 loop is CASSVGQSSNYGYTF. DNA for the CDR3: TGTGCCAGCAGCGTGGGGCAGAGTTCTAACTATGGCTACACCTTC. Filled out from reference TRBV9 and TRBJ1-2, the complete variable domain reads DSGVTQTPKHLITATGQRVTLRCSPRSGDLSVYWYQQSLDQGLQFLIQYYNGEERAKGNILERFSAQQFPDLHSELNLSSLELGDSALYFCASSVGQSSNYGYTFGSGTRLTVV.

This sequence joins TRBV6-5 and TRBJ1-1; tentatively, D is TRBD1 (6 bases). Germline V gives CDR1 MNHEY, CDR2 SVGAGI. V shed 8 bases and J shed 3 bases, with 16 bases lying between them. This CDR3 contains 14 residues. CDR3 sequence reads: CASRVTGRDTEAFF. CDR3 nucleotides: TGTGCCAGCCGGGTAACAGGGCGGGACACTGAAGCTTTCTTT.

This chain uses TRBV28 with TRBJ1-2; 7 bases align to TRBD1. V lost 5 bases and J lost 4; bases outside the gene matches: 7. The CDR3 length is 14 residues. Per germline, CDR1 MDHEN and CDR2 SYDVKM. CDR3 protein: CASSTHRGTYGYTF. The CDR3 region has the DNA TGTGCCAGCAGTACACACAGGGGCACCTATGGCTACACCTTC.

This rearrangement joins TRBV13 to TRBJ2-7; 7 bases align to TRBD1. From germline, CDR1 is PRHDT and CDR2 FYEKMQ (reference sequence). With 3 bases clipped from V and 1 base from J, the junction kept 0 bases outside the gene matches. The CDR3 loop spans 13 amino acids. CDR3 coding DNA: TGTGCCAGCAGCTTGGGACAGTCCTACGAGCAGTACTTC. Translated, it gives CASSLGQSYEQYF.

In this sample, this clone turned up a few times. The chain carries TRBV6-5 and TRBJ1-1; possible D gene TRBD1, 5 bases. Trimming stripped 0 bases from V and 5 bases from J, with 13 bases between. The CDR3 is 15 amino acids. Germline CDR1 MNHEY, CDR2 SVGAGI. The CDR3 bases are TGTGCCAGCAGTTACTCTGGTCAGGGTTCGACTGAAGCTTTCTTT. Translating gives CASSYSGQGSTEAFF.

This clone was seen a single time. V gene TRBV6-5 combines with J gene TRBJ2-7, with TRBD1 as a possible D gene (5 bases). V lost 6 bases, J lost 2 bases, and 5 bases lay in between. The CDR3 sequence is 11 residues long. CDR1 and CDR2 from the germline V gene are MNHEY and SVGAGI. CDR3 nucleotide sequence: TGTGCCAGCAGGGGGCCCTACGAGCAGTACTTC. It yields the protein CASRGPYEQYF.

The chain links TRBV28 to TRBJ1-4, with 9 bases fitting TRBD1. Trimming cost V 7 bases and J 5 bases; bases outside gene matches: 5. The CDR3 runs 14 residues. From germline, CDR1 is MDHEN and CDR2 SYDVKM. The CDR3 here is CASNGGTGNEKLFF. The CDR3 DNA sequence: TGTGCCAGCAACGGGGGGACAGGGAATGAAAAACTGTTTTTT.

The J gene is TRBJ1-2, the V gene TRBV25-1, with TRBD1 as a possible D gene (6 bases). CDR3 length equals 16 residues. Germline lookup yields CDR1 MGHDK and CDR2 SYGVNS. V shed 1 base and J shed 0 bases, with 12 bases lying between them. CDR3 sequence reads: CASSEWGQPPNYGYTF. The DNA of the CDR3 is TGTGCCAGCAGTGAATGGGGGCAGCCCCCTAACTATGGCTACACCTTC.

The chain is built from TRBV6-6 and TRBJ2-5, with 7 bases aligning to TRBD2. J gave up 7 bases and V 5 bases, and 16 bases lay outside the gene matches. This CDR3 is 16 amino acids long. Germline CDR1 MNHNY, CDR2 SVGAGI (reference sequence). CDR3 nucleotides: TGTGCCAGCAGTCGAGGGATGGGGCAAGGGAGGGGGACCCAGTACTTC. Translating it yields CASSRGMGQGRGTQYF.

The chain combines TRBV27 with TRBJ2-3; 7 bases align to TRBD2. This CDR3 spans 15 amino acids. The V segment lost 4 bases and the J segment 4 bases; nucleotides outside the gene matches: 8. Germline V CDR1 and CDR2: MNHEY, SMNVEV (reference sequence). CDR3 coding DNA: TGTGCCAGCAGTTACGACTGGACTAGGGCAGATACGCAGTATTTT. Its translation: CASSYDWTRADTQYF.

CDR3 nucleotide sequence: TGTGCCAGCAGCCAATACCGGGGGGGTTACAATGAGCAGTTCTTC. Encoded protein: CASSQYRGGYNEQFF. V is TRBV3-1 (or the pseudogene TRBV3-2) and J is TRBJ2-1, with 8 nucleotides matching TRBD2. Germline V gives CDR1 LGHDT, CDR2 YNNKEL (reference sequence). The CDR3 consists of 15 residues. The trim removed 2 bases at V and 4 bases at J, leaving 4 bases unmatched.